This T cell receptor (beta chain) stems from a study of cytomegalovirus exposure and HLA in healthy donors. Here immunoSEQ multiplex PCR was the method, and the copy in TCRdb shows in-frame clones only, minus some. The sample has roughly 150,000 clones, around nine tenths seen once. V was pared by 7 bases and J by 0 bases, with 6 bases of the junction left unmatched. This CDR3 has 15 residues. The germline gives CDR1 MNHEY, CDR2 SVGAGI. This clonotype was obtained from a man in his late teens or twenties in good health and CMV-seronegative. The sequenced material came from PBMCs. The chain combines TRBV6-5 with TRBJ2-3, with 8 nucleotides matching TRBD1. The CDR3 DNA is TGTGCCAGCAAACCGGGACAGGCCAGCACAGATACGCAGTATTTT. Translation: CASKPGQASTDTQYF.